The clone carrying this T cell receptor beta chain was seen just once. Data came from immunoSEQ multiplex PCR; TCRdb stores just in-frame clones and leaves some out. This table holds about 240,000 clones, about 85% found once. The data originate from a study of blood T cell repertoires in COVID-19. Trimming removed 9 bases from V and 1 base from J, with 12 bases in between. This CDR3 region has 14 residues. From germline, CDR1 is KGHDR and CDR2 SFDVKD. The J gene is TRBJ2-1, the V gene TRBV24-1; D uncertain. The clonotype comes from a man aged 55-75 years who had recovered from COVID-19. Sample: peripheral blood. The CDR3 DNA sequence: TGTGCCACCCGGTTTTCCAGGTCCTACAATGAGCAGTTCTTC. Translated: CATRFSRSYNEQFF.